This passage covers 25 T cell receptor beta chains from one sample sequenced in a study of blood T cell repertoires in COVID-19. Using immunoSEQ multiplex PCR, the repertoire was profiled, and TCRdb retains in-frame clones only, with some absent. Among about 110,000 clones listed, about two thirds were seen once. The source material was peripheral blood. These receptors all stem from a human donor with acute or convalescent COVID-19. The donor label of this sample is uncertain.

This clone was recorded a few times. The chain carries TRBV10-3 and TRBJ1-6; TRBD1 aligns across 7 bases. The CDR3 is 14 amino acids. V shed 5 bases, J shed 6 bases, and the junction held 4 bases outside the gene matches. CDR1 ENHRY and CDR2 SYGVKD come from the germline V gene. The DNA of the CDR3 is TGTGCCATCAGTCGGGACAGTACTAATTCACCCCTCCACTTT. This gives the protein CAISRDSTNSPLHF.

The chain carries TRBV10-3 and TRBJ2-5; D might be TRBD1 (7 bases). Germline CDR1 is ENHRY and CDR2 is SYGVKD. V lost 6 bases, J lost 0 bases, and 14 bases lay in between. The CDR3 length is 15 residues. CDR3 nucleotide sequence: TGTGCCATCAGCCAGGGGGGTTCGTACCAAGAGACCCAGTACTTC. Its protein product is CAISQGGSYQETQYF.

The chain couples TRBV20-1 to TRBJ1-1; unclear D gene. The CDR3 has 11 residues. Germline CDR1 and CDR2: DFQATT and SNEGSKA (reference sequence). Trimming removed 3 bases from V and 4 bases from J, with 6 bases in between. The CDR3, as DNA: TGCAGTGCTAGCGTTCTCACTGAAGCTTTCTTT. Amino acid sequence: CSASVLTEAFF.

The chain employs TRBV10-2 and TRBJ1-1; TRBD1 might be the D (5 bases). The germline gives CDR1 WSHSY, CDR2 SAAADI. This CDR3 spans 13 amino acids. Trimming left V 7 bases short and J 4 bases short, with 13 bases between. CDR3 nucleotide sequence: TGCGCCAGCACCTACACTGGGGCCACTGAAGCTTTCTTT. Translating gives CASTYTGATEAFF.

There are a few counts of this clone. This sequence joins TRBV30 and TRBJ2-7, with D perhaps TRBD2 (5 bases). The CDR3 spans 19 residues. With 4 bases removed from V and 0 bases from J, the gap between germline ends came to 28 bases. Per the germline V gene, CDR1 is GTSNPN and CDR2 is SVGIG (reference sequence). For the CDR3, the DNA is TGTGCCTGGAATTTATCCCCCTTTATCAGCCCGGGGAACTCCTACGAGCAGTACTTC. Encoded protein: CAWNLSPFISPGNSYEQYF.

This clone has just one count. V and J are TRBV2 and TRBJ1-1; 8 nucleotides match TRBD1. CDR3 length: 14 amino acids. V lost 4 bases and J lost 0; bases outside the gene matches: 1. The germline gives CDR1 SNHLY, CDR2 FYNNEI. In DNA, the CDR3 is TGTGCCAGCAGTGGACAGGGGCTGAACACTGAAGCTTTCTTT. As protein: CASSGQGLNTEAFF.

The sample holds a few counts of this clone. The rearrangement links TRBV3-1 (or the pseudogene TRBV3-2) to TRBJ1-5, with D hard to call. The CDR3 is 13 amino acids. Germline V gene data show CDR1 as LGHDT and CDR2 as YNNKEL (reference sequence). V was pared by 5 bases and J by 0 bases, with 5 bases between. The CDR3 DNA follows: TGTGCCAGCAGCGTAGATAGCAATCAGCCCCAGCATTTT. Protein product: CASSVDSNQPQHF.

This chain uses TRBV6-5 with TRBJ2-2; 8 bases agree with TRBD2. This CDR3 spans 15 amino acids. V trimming: 6 bases; J trimming: 5 bases; junction bases outside the gene matches: 8. CDR1 MNHEY and CDR2 SVGAGI come from the germline V gene. This CDR3 is CASRSGPGGTGELFF. The CDR3 DNA reads TGTGCCAGCAGATCGGGACCGGGGGGGACCGGGGAGCTGTTTTTT.

This chain uses TRBV7-2 with TRBJ1-1, with TRBD1 matching over 8 bases. The CDR3 loop spans 13 amino acids. V shed 8 bases and J 2 bases; nucleotides not matched to a gene: 4. From germline, CDR1 is SGHTA and CDR2 FQGNSA. CDR3 DNA sequence: TGTGCCAGCGCCGGACAGGGTAACACTGAAGCTTTCTTT. Amino acids: CASAGQGNTEAFF.

CDR3 nucleotide sequence: TGTGCCAGCGGACAGGGGGCTTATTCACCCCTCCACTTT. Encoded protein: CASGQGAYSPLHF. The rearrangement links TRBV6-5 to TRBJ1-6; 11 bases agree with TRBD1. CDR3 size: 13 residues. The J segment lost 8 bases and the V segment lost 8 bases, leaving 2 bases of the junction unmatched. The V gene's germline CDR1 is MNHEY and CDR2 SVGAGI.

The rearrangement joins TRBV6-5 to TRBJ1-2; unclear D gene. The germline V gene encodes CDR1 MNHEY and CDR2 SVGAGI. V lost 2 bases to trimming and J lost 3 bases, with 7 bases between them. The CDR3 totals 13 residues. In DNA form, the CDR3 reads TGTGCCAGCAGTTACGGGCCTTACTATGGCTACACCTTC. Its translation: CASSYGPYYGYTF.

This chain joins TRBV28 and TRBJ1-2, with 7 nucleotides matching TRBD1. Germline loops: CDR1 MDHEN, CDR2 SYDVKM. J gave up 7 bases and V 2 bases, and 4 bases lay outside the gene matches. The CDR3 consists of 13 residues. The CDR3 region has the DNA TGTGCCAGCAGTTTAAAGGGGGCCTTTGGCTACACCTTC. Translated, it gives CASSLKGAFGYTF.

CDR3 amino acids: CASSALGGGPHNEQFF. The CDR3 DNA reads as TGTGCCAGCAGCGCGCTCGGCGGGGGACCCCACAATGAGCAGTTCTTC. The chain combines TRBV9 with TRBJ2-1; 7 bases are a match to TRBD2. The CDR3 consists of 16 residues. V shed 3 bases, J shed 5 bases, and the junction held 11 bases outside the gene matches. The germline gives CDR1 SGDLS, CDR2 YYNGEE.

The chain combines TRBV2 with TRBJ1-1, with 7 bases that match TRBD1. Trimming at V came to 8 bases and at J to 4 bases, leaving 4 bases not matched to a gene. The germline V gene encodes CDR1 SNHLY and CDR2 FYNNEI. CDR3 length: 12 amino acids. The CDR3 nucleotides read TGTGCCAGCGACAGGGCTGGCACTGAAGCTTTCTTT. Translated: CASDRAGTEAFF.

This clone turned up a few times. This chain uses TRBV21-1 with TRBJ2-3; the D call TRBD2 from the table was never checked on the DNA. TRBV21-1 constitutes a pseudogene. CDR3 length: 12 residues. CDR3 loop: CASLIEFYTQYF. As DNA, the CDR3 is TGTGCCAGCCTAATAGAGTTCTATACGCAGTATTTT.

This clone came up once. This chain joins TRBV6-5 and TRBJ2-7, with TRBD1 identical over 9 bases. This CDR3 is 15 amino acids long. The germline V gene encodes CDR1 MNHEY and CDR2 SVGAGI. With 6 bases clipped from V and 1 base from J, the junction kept 7 bases outside the gene matches. The CDR3 DNA sequence: TGTGCCAGCAGCCTCAGACAGGGGGAATCCTACGAGCAGTACTTC. This encodes CASSLRQGESYEQYF.

The J gene is TRBJ1-2, the V gene TRBV5-6, with a tentative D call TRBD1 (6 bases). V dropped 4 bases and J dropped 8 bases, with 18 bases sitting between them. This CDR3 has 14 residues. Germline V lookup: CDR1 SGHDT, CDR2 YYEEEE. The CDR3 spells CASSPDRHPGGYTF. The CDR3 DNA sequence: TGTGCCAGCAGCCCAGACAGGCACCCAGGGGGCTACACCTTC.

CDR3 sequence (DNA): TGTGCCAGCAGCCCGAGACTTGAGACCCAGTACTTC. Amino acids: CASSPRLETQYF. V and J are TRBV7-6 and TRBJ2-5; D is ambiguous. The CDR3 is 12 amino acids. The germline V gene has CDR1 SGHVS and CDR2 FNYEAQ. V was pared by 5 bases and J by 5 bases, with 9 bases between.

The chain uses TRBV3-1 (or the pseudogene TRBV3-2) and TRBJ2-2; no clear D gene. The CDR3 is 15 residues long. V was shortened by 3 bases and J by 1 base, with 9 bases between the two germline ends. The germline CDR1 and CDR2 sequences are LGHDT and YNNKEL (reference sequence). The CDR3 spells CASSHFSGNTGELFF. The CDR3 DNA reads TGTGCCAGCAGCCACTTTTCAGGGAACACCGGGGAGCTGTTTTTT.

This clone came up a few times. The chain links TRBV7-2 to TRBJ1-1, with no clear D. This CDR3 has 12 amino acids. V was cut by 5 bases and J by 4 bases, with 8 bases left in between. The germline gives CDR1 SGHTA, CDR2 FQGNSA. CDR3 bases: TGTGCCAGCAGCACATATGGCACTGAAGCTTTCTTT. Protein: CASSTYGTEAFF. Supplemented by reference TRBV7-2 and TRBJ1-1, the full variable domain reads GAGVSQSPSNKVTEKGKDVELRCDPISGHTALYWYRQSLGQGLEFLIYFQGNSAPDKSGLPSDRFSAERTGGSVSTLTIQRTQQEDSAVYLCASSTYGTEAFFGQGTRLTVV.

The chain uses TRBV9 and TRBJ2-3, with D perhaps TRBD2 (6 bases). Between the trimmed V and J ends, which lost 0 bases and 6 bases, there was a span of 14 bases. CDR3 length: 15 residues. From germline, CDR1 is SGDLS and CDR2 YYNGEE. DNA of the CDR3: TGTGCCAGCAGCGTAGCGCCTAGCGAAGGGGATACGCAGTATTTT. It is translated as CASSVAPSEGDTQYF.

V usage is TRBV4-1 and J usage is TRBJ1-3, with D unresolved. The CDR3 is made up of 15 amino acids. CDR1 and CDR2 (germline): MGHRA, YSYEKL. Trimming cost V 1 base and J 0 bases, with 7 bases left between them. CDR3 DNA sequence: TGCGCCAGCAGCCAAGTACCTACCTCTGGAAACACCATATATTTT. As protein: CASSQVPTSGNTIYF.

The chain couples TRBV5-1 to TRBJ2-3; 14 bases are a match to TRBD2. CDR1 SGHRS and CDR2 YFSETQ come from the germline V gene. The ends lost 3 bases at V and 5 bases at J; junction bases unmatched: 5. This CDR3 is built from 16 residues. The CDR3 loop is CASSSGLAGVVDTQYF. The CDR3 DNA follows: TGCGCCAGCAGCTCGGGACTAGCGGGGGTCGTAGATACGCAGTATTTT.

The chain has TRBV5-1 and TRBJ2-1, with D maybe TRBD2 (5 bases). The CDR3 sequence is 13 residues long. V dropped 4 bases and J dropped 5 bases, with 10 bases sitting between them. Germline CDR1 reads SGHRS; CDR2 reads YFSETQ. The CDR3 bases are TGCGCCAGCAGCCCCGGGGTAGACAATGAGCAGTTCTTC. Translation: CASSPGVDNEQFF.

In this sample, this clone turned up a few times. The chain links TRBV5-1 to TRBJ2-5; the match to TRBD1 covers 9 bases. With 3 bases clipped from V and 2 bases from J, the junction kept 8 bases outside the gene matches. CDR1 is SGHRS and CDR2 is YFSETQ in the germline V gene. CDR3 length: 16 residues. CDR3 sequence: CASSSGTGMSQETQYF. CDR3 in DNA: TGCGCCAGCAGCTCGGGGACAGGGATGAGTCAAGAGACCCAGTACTTC. Full variable domain (outside the CDR3, taken from reference TRBV5-1 and TRBJ2-5): KAGVTQTPRYLIKTRGQQVTLSCSPISGHRSVSWYQQTPGQGLQFLFEYFSETQRNKGNFPGRFSGRQFSNSRSEMNVSTLELGDSALYLCASSSGTGMSQETQYFGPGTRLLVL.